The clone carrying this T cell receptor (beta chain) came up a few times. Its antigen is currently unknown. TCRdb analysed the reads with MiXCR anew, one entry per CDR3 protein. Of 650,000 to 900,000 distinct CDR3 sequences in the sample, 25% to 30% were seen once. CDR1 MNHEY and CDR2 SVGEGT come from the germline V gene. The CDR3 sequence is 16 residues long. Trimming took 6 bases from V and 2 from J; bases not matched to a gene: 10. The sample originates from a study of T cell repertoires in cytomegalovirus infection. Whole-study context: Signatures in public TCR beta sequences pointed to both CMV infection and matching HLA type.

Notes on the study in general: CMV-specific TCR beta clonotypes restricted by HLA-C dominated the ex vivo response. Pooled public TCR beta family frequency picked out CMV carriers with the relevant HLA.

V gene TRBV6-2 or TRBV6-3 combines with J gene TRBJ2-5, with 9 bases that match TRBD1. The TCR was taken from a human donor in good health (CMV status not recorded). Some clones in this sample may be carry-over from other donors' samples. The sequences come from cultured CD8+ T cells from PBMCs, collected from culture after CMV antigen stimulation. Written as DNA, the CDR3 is TGTGCCAGCAGCAAGACGGACAGGGGTCAGCAAGAGACCCAGTACTTC. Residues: CASSKTDRGQQETQYF.